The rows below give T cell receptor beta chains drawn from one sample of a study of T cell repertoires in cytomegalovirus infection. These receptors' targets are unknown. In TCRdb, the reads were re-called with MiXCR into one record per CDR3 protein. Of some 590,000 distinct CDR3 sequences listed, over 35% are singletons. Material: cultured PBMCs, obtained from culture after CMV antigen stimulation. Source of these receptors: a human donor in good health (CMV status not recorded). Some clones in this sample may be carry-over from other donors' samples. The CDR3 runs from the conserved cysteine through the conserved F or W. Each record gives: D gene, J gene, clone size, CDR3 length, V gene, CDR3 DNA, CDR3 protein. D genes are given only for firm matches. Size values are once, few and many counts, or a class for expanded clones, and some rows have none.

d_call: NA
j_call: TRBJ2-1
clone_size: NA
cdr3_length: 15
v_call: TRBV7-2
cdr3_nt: TGTGCCAGCAGCTTTGTCAGCGTCATAAACAATGAGCAGTTCTTC
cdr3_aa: CASSFVSVINNEQFF

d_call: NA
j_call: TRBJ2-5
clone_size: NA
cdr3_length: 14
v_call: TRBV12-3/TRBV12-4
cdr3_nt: TGTGCCAGCAGTTTTTTTGGGGGCCCAGAGACCCAGTACTTC
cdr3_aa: CASSFFGGPETQYF

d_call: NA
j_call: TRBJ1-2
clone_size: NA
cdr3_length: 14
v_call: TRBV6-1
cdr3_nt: TGTGCCAGCAGTGACGTTTCGGGGTATTATGGCTACACCTTC
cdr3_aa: CASSDVSGYYGYTF

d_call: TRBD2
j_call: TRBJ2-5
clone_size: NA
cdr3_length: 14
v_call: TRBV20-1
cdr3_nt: TGCAGTGCTAGACCTAGCGGTAGTCGTGAGACCCAGTACTTC
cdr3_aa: CSARPSGSRETQYF

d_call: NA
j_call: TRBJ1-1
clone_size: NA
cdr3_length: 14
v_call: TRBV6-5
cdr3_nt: TGTGCCAGCAGCCCTATGCCTGGGAGCACTGAAGCTTTCTTT
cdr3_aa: CASSPMPGSTEAFF

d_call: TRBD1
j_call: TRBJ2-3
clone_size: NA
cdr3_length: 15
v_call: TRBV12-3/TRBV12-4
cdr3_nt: TGTGCCAGCAGTGAGAATAGAGGGGGCGCAGATACGCAGTATTTT
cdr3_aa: CASSENRGGADTQYF

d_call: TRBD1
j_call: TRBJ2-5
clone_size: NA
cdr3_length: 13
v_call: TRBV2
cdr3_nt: TGTGCCAGCAATGGACAGGGGCAAGAGACCCAGTACTTC
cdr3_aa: CASNGQGQETQYF

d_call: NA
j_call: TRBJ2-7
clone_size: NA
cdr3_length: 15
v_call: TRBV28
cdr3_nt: TGTGCCAGCAGCTCTACAGGGACGATTCCCTACGAGCAGTACTTC
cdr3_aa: CASSSTGTIPYEQYF

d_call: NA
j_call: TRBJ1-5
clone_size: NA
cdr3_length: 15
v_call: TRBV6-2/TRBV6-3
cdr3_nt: TGTGCCAGCACACCCTCGGGGGGTAGCAATCAGCCCCAGCATTTT
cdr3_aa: CASTPSGGSNQPQHF

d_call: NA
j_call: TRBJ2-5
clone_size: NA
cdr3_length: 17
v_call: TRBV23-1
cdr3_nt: TGCGCCAGCAGTCACCTGGTCGGCCAAAGAGGGGGGGAGACCCAGTACTTC
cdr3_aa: CASSHLVGQRGGETQYF

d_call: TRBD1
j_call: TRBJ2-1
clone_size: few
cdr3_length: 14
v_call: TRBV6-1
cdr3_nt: TGTGCCAGCAGGGCGGGACAGGGATACGGTGAGCAGTTCTTC
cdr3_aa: CASRAGQGYGEQFF

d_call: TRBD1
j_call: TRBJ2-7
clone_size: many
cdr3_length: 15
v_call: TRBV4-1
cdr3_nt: TGCGCCAGCAGCCGACAGGGAGACAATCGCTACGAGCAGTACTTC
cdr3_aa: CASSRQGDNRYEQYF

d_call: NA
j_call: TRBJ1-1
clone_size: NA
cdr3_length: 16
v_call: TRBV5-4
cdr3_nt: TGTGCCAGCAGCCCCGCGTTCGGGATTCGGAACACTGAAGCTTTCTTT
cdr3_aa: CASSPAFGIRNTEAFF

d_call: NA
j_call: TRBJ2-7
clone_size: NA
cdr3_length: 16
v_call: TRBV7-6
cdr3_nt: TGTGCCAGCAGCTTTGGAGGGGACCGCTACTCCTACGAGCAGTACTTC
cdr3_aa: CASSFGGDRYSYEQYF

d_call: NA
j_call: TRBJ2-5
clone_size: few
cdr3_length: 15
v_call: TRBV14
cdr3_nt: TGTGCCAGCAGCCAATATCGGATTCGCCAAGAGACCCAGTACTTC
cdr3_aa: CASSQYRIRQETQYF

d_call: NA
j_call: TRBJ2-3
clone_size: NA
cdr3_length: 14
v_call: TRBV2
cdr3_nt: TGTGCCAGCAGCGAGGGGACTTCCTCGGATACGCAGTATTTT
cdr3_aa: CASSEGTSSDTQYF

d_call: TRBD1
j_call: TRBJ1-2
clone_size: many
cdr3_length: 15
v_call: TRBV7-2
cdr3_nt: TGTGCCAGCAGCTCACGCCGGGACAGGGGCCATGGCTACACCTTC
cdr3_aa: CASSSRRDRGHGYTF

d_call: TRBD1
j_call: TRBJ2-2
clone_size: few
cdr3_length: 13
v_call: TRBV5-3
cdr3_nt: TGTGCCAGCAGGGGGACAAGCACCGGGGAGCTGTTTTTT
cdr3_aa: CASRGTSTGELFF

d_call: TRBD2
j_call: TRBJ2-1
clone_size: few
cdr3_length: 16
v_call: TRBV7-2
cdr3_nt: TGTGCCAGCAGCTACATAGCGGGAGGGTCCTACAATGAGCAGTTCTTC
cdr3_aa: CASSYIAGGSYNEQFF

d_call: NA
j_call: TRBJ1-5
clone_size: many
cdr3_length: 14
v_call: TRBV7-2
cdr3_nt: TGTGCCAGCAGCTTAGACCGGAACAATCAGCCCCAGCATTTT
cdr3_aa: CASSLDRNNQPQHF

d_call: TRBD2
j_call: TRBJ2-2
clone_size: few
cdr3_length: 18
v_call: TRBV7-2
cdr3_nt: TGTGCCAGCAGCTTAGGGCTAGCGGGAGGCCCATACACCGGGGAGCTGTTTTTT
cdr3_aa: CASSLGLAGGPYTGELFF

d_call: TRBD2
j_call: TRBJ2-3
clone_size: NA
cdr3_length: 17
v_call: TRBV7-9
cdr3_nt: TGTGCCAGCAGCAGAGAGAGACTAGCGGGGAACACAGATACGCAGTATTTT
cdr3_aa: CASSRERLAGNTDTQYF

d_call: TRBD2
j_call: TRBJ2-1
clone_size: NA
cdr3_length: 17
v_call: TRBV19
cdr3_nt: TGTGCCAGTAGTATAGTGACGGCGGGAGACGACTCGAATGAGCAGTTCTTC
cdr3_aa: CASSIVTAGDDSNEQFF

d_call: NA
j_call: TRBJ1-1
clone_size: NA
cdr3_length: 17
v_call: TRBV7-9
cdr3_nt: TGTGCCAGCAGCTTCATATCGGCACTCCCGAGGGCCACTGAAGCTTTCTTT
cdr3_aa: CASSFISALPRATEAFF

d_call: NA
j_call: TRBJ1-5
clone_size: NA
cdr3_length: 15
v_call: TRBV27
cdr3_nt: TGTGCCAGCAAAGTAGGACAGTCGAGCAATCAGCCCCAGCATTTT
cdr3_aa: CASKVGQSSNQPQHF

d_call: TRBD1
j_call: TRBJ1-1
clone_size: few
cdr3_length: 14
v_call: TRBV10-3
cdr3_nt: TGTGCCATCAGTGAGAGACAGGGTGGGAATGAAGCTTTCTTT
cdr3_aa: CAISERQGGNEAFF

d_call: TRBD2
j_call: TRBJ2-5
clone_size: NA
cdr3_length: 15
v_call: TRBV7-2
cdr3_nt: TGTGCCAGCAGCTTAAGGACTAGCGAGCTCACGACCCAGTACTTC
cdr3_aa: CASSLRTSELTTQYF

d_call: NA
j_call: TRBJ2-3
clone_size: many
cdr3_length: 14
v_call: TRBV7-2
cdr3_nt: TGTGCCAGCAGCTTAGAGGCTAGCCGCTCGCCGCAGTATTTT
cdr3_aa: CASSLEASRSPQYF

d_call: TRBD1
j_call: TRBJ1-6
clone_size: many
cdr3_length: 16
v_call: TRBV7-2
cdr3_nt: TGTGCCAGCATTGCATCGACAGGGAGGGATAATTCACCCCTCCACTTT
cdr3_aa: CASIASTGRDNSPLHF

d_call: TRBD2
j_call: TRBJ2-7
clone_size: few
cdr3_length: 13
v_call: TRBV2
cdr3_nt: TGTGCCAGCAATAGCGGGCTCTCCTACGAGCAGTACTTC
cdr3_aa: CASNSGLSYEQYF

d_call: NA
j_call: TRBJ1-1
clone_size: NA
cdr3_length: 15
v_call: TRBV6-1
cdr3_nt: TGTGCCAGCAGTACCAGGACGGCTATCAACACTGAAGCTTTCTTT
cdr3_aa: CASSTRTAINTEAFF

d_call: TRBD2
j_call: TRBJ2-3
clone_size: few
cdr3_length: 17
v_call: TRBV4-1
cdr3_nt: TGCGCCAGCAGCCAAGCCGGGACTAGCGGAAGGGGAGATACGCAGTATTTT
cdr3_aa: CASSQAGTSGRGDTQYF

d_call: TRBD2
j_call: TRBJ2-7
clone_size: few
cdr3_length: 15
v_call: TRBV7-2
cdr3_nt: TGTGCCAGCAGCGCGAGGACTAGCGGGAGCGTCGTGCAGTACTTC
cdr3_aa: CASSARTSGSVVQYF

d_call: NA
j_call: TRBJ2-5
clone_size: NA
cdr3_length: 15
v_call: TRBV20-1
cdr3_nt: TGCAGTGCTAGAGACCTACTAACCGGAGAAGAGACCCAGTACTTC
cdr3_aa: CSARDLLTGEETQYF

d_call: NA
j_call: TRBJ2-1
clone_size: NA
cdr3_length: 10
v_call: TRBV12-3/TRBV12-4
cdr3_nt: TGTGCCAGCAGTTTATATAGGCAGTTCTTC
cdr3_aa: CASSLYRQFF

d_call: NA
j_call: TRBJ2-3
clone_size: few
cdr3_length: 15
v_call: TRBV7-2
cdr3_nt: TGTGCCAGCAGCTTAGTAGTGTATAACACAGATACGCAGTATTTT
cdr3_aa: CASSLVVYNTDTQYF

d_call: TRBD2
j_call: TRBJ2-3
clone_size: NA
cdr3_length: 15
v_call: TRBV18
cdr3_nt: TGTGCCAGCCAGCAACTAGCGGGCGTGGGGGATACGCAGTATTTT
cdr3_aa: CASQQLAGVGDTQYF